The rows below give T cell receptor beta chains drawn from one sample of a study of CXCR3-negative and CXCR3-positive naive CD8 T cells. TCRdb reanalyzed the 5' RACE reads, giving one entry per CDR3 protein sequence and no DNA. The sample includes 55,000 to 70,000 distinct CDR3 sequences. Sequenced: naive CXCR3+ CD8+ T cells from blood. The source of these receptors is a human donor in good health. Some clones in this sample may be carry-over from other donors' samples. CDR3s include the opening cysteine and the closing phenylalanine or tryptophan.

TRBJ1-1	TRBV20-1	CSAADEAGTEAFF
TRBJ1-1	TRBV4-3	CASSQEGQGETEAFF
TRBJ1-3	TRBV4-3	CASSQGVVAGNTIYF
TRBJ1-1	TRBV12-3/TRBV12-4	CASSWTGASPPGEAFF
TRBJ1-4	TRBV21-1	CASSGVDWETNEKLFF
TRBJ2-3	TRBV14	CASSQVGTGPRADTQYF
TRBJ1-1	TRBV20-1	CSAKELGLNTEAFF
TRBJ2-3	TRBV6-5	CASSPWASGGTDTQYF
TRBJ2-7	TRBV7-9	CASRSTATYEQYF
TRBJ1-1	TRBV30	CAWSVGVGGRAFF
TRBJ2-5	TRBV27	CASSFLAGGLETQYF
TRBJ2-7	TRBV3-1	CASSPDISYEQYF
TRBJ2-1	TRBV12-3/TRBV12-4	CASTTAGLLNEQFF
TRBJ2-1	TRBV4-2	CARGLLSSYNEQFF
TRBJ2-1	TRBV7-9	CASSLRTTLADEQFF
TRBJ2-1	TRBV12-3/TRBV12-4	CASNLEGPYNEQFF
TRBJ2-3	TRBV5-1	CASSLERGPTTDTQYF
TRBJ2-5	TRBV7-7	CASSGIWGKEETQYF
TRBJ1-1	TRBV4-3	CASSQDSGYSTEAFF
TRBJ2-3	TRBV7-8	CASSLLTGTGGTDTQYF